The 23 T cell receptor beta chains listed next were all sequenced from one sample in a study of cytomegalovirus exposure and HLA in healthy donors. Primers included in the PCR were 60 Vbeta and 13 Jbeta primers. Profiled with immunoSEQ multiplex PCR; TCRdb holds only in-frame clones, not every one. This table has 150,000 to 200,000 clones, 80% appearing once. The sequencing input was PBMCs. The receptors derive from a man aged 18-30 years in good health and CMV-seropositive.

The table lists this clone with a few counts. The rearrangement joins TRBV9 to TRBJ1-1; D is uncertain. This CDR3 region has 14 residues. Deletions cut 0 bases from V and 0 bases from J, with 6 bases between. The V gene's germline CDR1 is SGDLS and CDR2 YYNGEE. CDR3 residues: CASSVGHMNTEAFF. The CDR3 DNA reads as TGTGCCAGCAGCGTAGGACATATGAACACTGAAGCTTTCTTT.

A few counts support this clone. The rearrangement links TRBV2 to TRBJ2-7; TRBD2 matches at 13 bases. This CDR3 contains 14 residues. Germline V CDR1 and CDR2: SNHLY, FYNNEI. V shed 6 bases and J 4 bases; nucleotides not matched to a gene: 3. The CDR3 coding sequence is TGTGCCAGCAGCAGGACTAGCGGGGGTTACGAGCAGTACTTC. Its translation is CASSRTSGGYEQYF. The variable domain in full, completed from reference TRBV2 and TRBJ2-7, reads EPEVTQTPSHQVTQMGQEVILRCVPISNHLYFYWYRQILGQKVEFLVSFYNNEISEKSEIFDDQFSVERPDGSNFTLKIRSTKLEDSAMYFCASSRTSGGYEQYFGPGTRLTVT.

This sequence joins TRBV7-9 and TRBJ1-1; D is perhaps TRBD1 (6 bases). V lost 5 bases and J lost 2, with 18 bases in between. This CDR3 comprises 16 residues. CDR1 SEHNR and CDR2 FQNEAQ come from the germline V gene (reference sequence). CDR3 in DNA: TGTGCCAGCAGCCTAACTAGGGGGGGCGGAAACACTGAAGCTTTCTTT. Amino acid sequence: CASSLTRGGGNTEAFF.

The chain's CDR3 is CASSLGAGSADTQYF. The CDR3 coding sequence is TGTGCCAGCAGCTTAGGCGCCGGGAGTGCAGATACGCAGTATTTT. This chain connects TRBV7-9 to TRBJ2-3; the D gene is possibly TRBD2 (6 bases). This CDR3 has 15 residues. Germline V gene lookup returns CDR1 SEHNR and CDR2 FQNEAQ (reference sequence). With 1 base removed from V and 4 bases from J, the gap between germline ends came to 12 bases.

This sequence joins TRBV30 and TRBJ1-2; tentative D call: TRBD1 (6 bases). This CDR3 region has 13 residues. The V end was cut by 5 bases, the J end by 3 bases, with 13 bases between. The germline CDR1 and CDR2 sequences are GTSNPN and SVGIG (reference sequence). The CDR3 DNA follows: TGTGCCTGGGGGGGCAGGATGGACTATGGCTACACCTTC. Translated, it gives CAWGGRMDYGYTF.

V usage is TRBV2 and J usage is TRBJ2-5; TRBD1 matches at 10 bases. This CDR3 has 14 amino acids. Losses at the gene ends were 6 bases for V and 4 bases for J; bases not matched to a gene: 5. The germline V gene encodes CDR1 SNHLY and CDR2 FYNNEI. CDR3 amino acids: CASSGTGVPETQYF. Here the CDR3 DNA reads TGTGCCAGCAGCGGGACAGGGGTCCCAGAGACCCAGTACTTC.

The V call is TRBV9, the J call TRBJ2-3, with a weak D call TRBD2 (5 bases). This CDR3 region has 13 residues. V was clipped by 2 bases and J by 4 bases, with 8 bases between them. Germline-derived CDR1 and CDR2 are SGDLS and YYNGEE. In nucleotides, the CDR3 is TGTGCCAGCAGCGTCGGGGTTTCAGATACGCAGTATTTT. Its protein is CASSVGVSDTQYF.

V gene TRBV28 combines with J gene TRBJ2-1; the match to TRBD1 covers 11 bases. Per the germline V gene, CDR1 is MDHEN and CDR2 is SYDVKM. Losses at the gene ends were 8 bases for V and 6 bases for J; bases not matched to a gene: 9. The CDR3 is 15 amino acids. The CDR3: CASQVGTGGINEQFF. CDR3 bases: TGTGCCAGCCAGGTGGGGACAGGGGGAATCAATGAGCAGTTCTTC.

This chain connects TRBV4-2 to TRBJ2-4, with TRBD1 identical over 7 bases. V was clipped by 1 base and J by 6 bases; unmatched bases: 12. CDR1 and CDR2 from the germline V gene are LGHNA and YNFKEQ. This CDR3 has 17 amino acids. The CDR3 is CASSQGDSLARGNIQYF. In DNA, the CDR3 is TGTGCCAGCAGCCAAGGGGACAGCCTAGCTCGGGGAAACATTCAGTACTTC.

This sequence joins TRBV19 and TRBJ2-5; D call uncertain. The CDR3 runs to 13 residues. Germline CDR1 and CDR2: LNHDA and SQIVND (reference sequence). Deletions cut 6 bases from V and 2 bases from J, with 10 bases between. The CDR3 coding sequence is TGTGCCAGTAGCCCAGGTGCTCAAGAGACCCAGTACTTC. The encoded protein is CASSPGAQETQYF.

V and J are TRBV9 and TRBJ1-1; TRBD1 might be the D (5 bases). Germline V gene sequence: CDR1 SGDLS, CDR2 YYNGEE. Between the trimmed V and J ends, which lost 5 bases and 1 base, there was a span of 6 bases. CDR3 length: 12 residues. CDR3 nucleotides: TGTGCCAGCAGGCAGGGGAACACTGAAGCTTTCTTT. This translates into CASRQGNTEAFF. The entire variable domain, with the rest obtained from reference TRBV9 and TRBJ1-1, is as follows: DSGVTQTPKHLITATGQRVTLRCSPRSGDLSVYWYQQSLDQGLQFLIQYYNGEERAKGNILERFSAQQFPDLHSELNLSSLELGDSALYFCASRQGNTEAFFGQGTRLTVV.

The rearrangement links TRBV28 to TRBJ1-1; 7 bases map to TRBD1. V trimming: 5 bases; J trimming: 1 base; junction bases outside the gene matches: 4. The CDR3 is 14 residues long. CDR1 is MDHEN and CDR2 is SYDVKM in the germline V gene. The chain's CDR3 is CASSKGGSNTEAFF. CDR3 sequence (DNA): TGTGCCAGCAGTAAAGGGGGCTCGAACACTGAAGCTTTCTTT. Based on the CDR3 plus reference TRBV28 and TRBJ1-1, the full variable domain is DVKVTQSSRYLVKRTGEKVFLECVQDMDHENMFWYRQDPGLGLRLIYFSYDVKMKEKGDIPEGYSVSREKKERFSLILESASTNQTSMYLCASSKGGSNTEAFFGQGTRLTVV.

This clone was detected only once. The J gene is TRBJ2-1, the V gene TRBV4-1; TRBD2 matches at 12 bases. The CDR3 length is 16 residues. Germline V gene lookup returns CDR1 MGHRA and CDR2 YSYEKL. V gave up 1 base and J gave up 3 bases; unmatched junction bases: 1. In DNA, the CDR3 is TGCGCCAGCAGCCAAGGACTAGCGGGAGTCTACAATGAGCAGTTCTTC. Amino acids: CASSQGLAGVYNEQFF.

The gene calls are TRBV2 and TRBJ1-5; 9 bases line up with TRBD1. Germline V CDR1 and CDR2: SNHLY, FYNNEI. The CDR3 contains 15 residues. V dropped 5 bases and J dropped 4; count of bases not matched to a gene: 6. The CDR3 DNA is TGTGCCAGCAGTTTACAGGGGGCGCAGAATCAGCCCCAGCATTTT. It codes for CASSLQGAQNQPQHF.

The chain is built from TRBV5-6 and TRBJ2-5, with 9 bases identical to TRBD2. The CDR3 is made up of 14 amino acids. From germline, CDR1 is SGHDT and CDR2 YYEEEE. V lost 4 bases, J lost 3 bases, and 4 bases stayed unmatched. The CDR3 sequence: CASSGIAGEETQYF. CDR3 bases: TGTGCCAGCAGCGGAATAGCGGGAGAAGAGACCCAGTACTTC.

The chain combines TRBV7-6 with TRBJ2-3; 8 nucleotides match TRBD2. V trimming: 6 bases; J trimming: 4 bases; junction bases outside the gene matches: 18. There are 18 residues in the CDR3. The germline gives CDR1 SGHVS, CDR2 FNYEAQ. CDR3 region: CASSSSALGLAPPDTQYF. Written as DNA, the CDR3 is TGTGCCAGCAGTTCTAGCGCGCTAGGACTAGCCCCTCCAGATACGCAGTATTTT. Filled out from reference TRBV7-6 and TRBJ2-3, the complete variable domain reads GAGVSQSPRYKVTKRGQDVALRCDPISGHVSLYWYRQALGQGPEFLTYFNYEAQQDKSGLPNDRFSAERPEGSISTLTIQRTEQRDSAMYRCASSSSALGLAPPDTQYFGPGTRLTVL.

The genes are TRBV6-1 and TRBJ2-2, with a possible D match to TRBD2 (5 bases). The CDR3 runs 14 residues. V was clipped by 6 bases and J by 1 base, with 9 bases between them. The germline V gene has CDR1 MNHNS and CDR2 SASEGT. The CDR3 reads CASRRELNTGELFF. The CDR3 DNA reads as TGTGCCAGCAGGAGGGAGCTGAACACCGGGGAGCTGTTTTTT.

The rearrangement uses TRBV11-2 and TRBJ1-1; D not resolved. CDR1 is SGHAT, CDR2 FQNNGV, per germline. This CDR3 is built from 12 residues. The ends were cut back, 4 bases at V and 7 bases at J, with 10 bases in the middle. In nucleotides, the CDR3 is TGTGCCAGCAGCTATGGGAGGGTTGAAGCTTTCTTT. It translates to CASSYGRVEAFF.

This rearrangement joins TRBV27 to TRBJ2-3, with TRBD2 as a possible D gene (7 bases). Germline V gene lookup returns CDR1 MNHEY and CDR2 SMNVEV (reference sequence). The CDR3 runs to 16 residues. The V gene lost 0 bases and the J gene lost 4 bases, with 14 bases spanning the gap. The DNA of the CDR3 is TGTGCCAGCAGTTTATCCTACGGGGGGCGTCCAGATACGCAGTATTTT. Translating it yields CASSLSYGGRPDTQYF.

The chain recombines TRBV4-3 with TRBJ2-7, with 12 nucleotides matching TRBD1. The CDR3 runs 18 residues. Trimming took 4 bases from V and 6 from J; bases not matched to a gene: 16. From germline, CDR1 is LGHNA and CDR2 YSLEER. The CDR3 region has the DNA TGCGCCAGCAGCCTCGCCTCTCGCCTGGGACAGGGGGCAGGCGAGCAGTACTTC. Translating gives CASSLASRLGQGAGEQYF.

This clone has only one observation. V gene TRBV7-9 combines with J gene TRBJ2-7, with a possible D match to TRBD1 (5 bases). V lost 6 bases to trimming and J lost 0 bases, with 21 bases between them. Germline V gene sequence: CDR1 SEHNR, CDR2 FQNEAQ (reference sequence). This CDR3 comprises 17 residues. CDR3 nucleotides: TGTGCCAGCAGTCGAGGCAGGGCCCTACTCAACTCCTACGAGCAGTACTTC. It translates to CASSRGRALLNSYEQYF. Based on the CDR3 plus reference TRBV7-9 and TRBJ2-7, the full variable domain is DTGVSQNPRHKITKRGQNVTFRCDPISEHNRLYWYRQTLGQGPEFLTYFQNEAQLEKSRLLSDRFSAERPKGSFSTLEIQRTEQGDSAMYLCASSRGRALLNSYEQYFGPGTRLTVT.

The CDR3, as DNA: TGTGCCAGCAGGGCAGGGGGCCTAATGAACACTGAAGCTTTCTTT. Translating gives CASRAGGLMNTEAFF. The V and J genes are TRBV2 and TRBJ1-1; TRBD1 matches at 8 bases. The CDR3 has 15 amino acids. Germline trimming cut 6 bases from V and 0 bases from J; bases unmatched to any gene: 6. Germline values: CDR1 SNHLY, CDR2 FYNNEI.

The J gene is TRBJ2-5, the V gene TRBV5-1, with 12 bases that match TRBD1. In germline, CDR1 is SGHRS, CDR2 YFSETQ. This CDR3 comprises 14 residues. J was trimmed by 5 bases and V by 5 bases; bases with no gene match: 4. CDR3 loop: CASSGTGGRETQYF. The CDR3 DNA follows: TGCGCCAGCAGTGGGACAGGGGGCAGGGAGACCCAGTACTTC.